Presented here are 23 T cell receptor beta chains from one specimen sequenced in a study of CD8+CD57+ T cells in acquired aplastic anemia. CD8+CD57+ cell expansion, shown by flow cytometry, had occurred in the patients selected for sequencing. For CDR3 and TCR beta VDJ profiling, genomic DNA was the template used. TCRdb re-derived calls from the reads in MiXCR, one entry per CDR3 protein. This sample has roughly 190,000 distinct CDR3 sequences, with 48% found just once. Sequencing was performed on sorted CD4+, CD8+, or CD8+CD57+ T cells (not recorded which) from PBMCs. Receptor source: a human donor with aplastic anemia.

A few counts support this clonotype. The chain has TRBV20-1 and TRBJ2-5, with 10 bases matching TRBD2. The CDR3 spans 15 residues. Germline trimming cut 1 base from V and 4 bases from J; bases unmatched to any gene: 6. Germline lookup yields CDR1 DFQATT and CDR2 SNEGSKA (reference sequence). The CDR3 here is CSARGPAGGPETQYF. Here the CDR3 DNA reads TGCAGTGCTAGAGGGCCAGCGGGAGGGCCAGAGACCCAGTACTTC.

In this sample, this clonotype turned up many times. The chain employs TRBV7-2 and TRBJ2-3, with TRBD2 matching 9 bases. Germline V lookup: CDR1 SGHTA, CDR2 FQGNSA. V shed 5 bases and J 7 bases; nucleotides not matched to a gene: 7. The CDR3 runs 14 residues. The CDR3 spells CASSVLAGWNTQYF. Written as DNA, the CDR3 is TGTGCCAGCAGCGTCCTAGCGGGATGGAATACGCAGTATTTT.

The chain is built from TRBV5-1 and TRBJ2-1; TRBD2 matches at 15 bases. Trimming removed 4 bases from V and 8 bases from J; junction bases left unmatched: 4. The germline V gene has CDR1 SGHRS and CDR2 YFSETQ. The CDR3 is made up of 15 amino acids. The CDR3 is CASSLGLAGGDEQFF. CDR3 DNA: TGCGCCAGCAGCCTGGGACTAGCGGGGGGCGATGAGCAGTTCTTC. The whole variable domain, filled in from reference TRBV5-1 and TRBJ2-1, reads KAGVTQTPRYLIKTRGQQVTLSCSPISGHRSVSWYQQTPGQGLQFLFEYFSETQRNKGNFPGRFSGRQFSNSRSEMNVSTLELGDSALYLCASSLGLAGGDEQFFGPGTRLTVL.

This chain links TRBV7-9 with TRBJ2-7; D gene unclear. Germline assignment: CDR1 SEHNR and CDR2 FQNEAQ (reference sequence). The V end lost 5 bases, the J end lost 1 base, and 12 bases lay between the germline ends. The CDR3 loop spans 14 amino acids. CDR3: CASSGPGPSYEQYF. In DNA form, the CDR3 reads TGTGCCAGCAGCGGGCCGGGTCCTTCCTACGAGCAGTACTTC.

This clonotype has ten or more counts. The chain couples TRBV7-2 to TRBJ2-7; 10 bases are a match to TRBD2. CDR3 length: 15 amino acids. Losses at the gene ends were 5 bases for V and 1 base for J; bases not matched to a gene: 5. Germline V gene sequence: CDR1 SGHTA, CDR2 FQGNSA. The CDR3: CASSASGSRSYEQYF. As DNA, the CDR3 is TGTGCCAGCAGCGCTAGCGGGAGTAGGTCCTACGAGCAGTACTTC.

This clonotype was picked up a small number of times. CDR3 amino acids: CASTLPSSYNEQFF. The CDR3 nucleotides are TGTGCCAGCACTCTTCCAAGCTCCTACAATGAGCAGTTCTTC. The rearrangement joins TRBV7-9 to TRBJ2-1; D remains unclear. Trimming stripped 7 bases from V and 0 bases from J, with 10 bases between. This CDR3 has 14 residues. Germline V CDR1 and CDR2: SEHNR, FQNEAQ (reference sequence).

The chain joins TRBV20-1 to TRBJ1-3, with a weak D call TRBD1 (5 bases). This CDR3 spans 15 amino acids. Trimming left V 1 base short and J 3 bases short, with 13 bases between. In germline, CDR1 is DFQATT, CDR2 SNEGSKA (reference sequence). The CDR3 DNA reads as TGCAGTGCTAGAGGAGGTACAGGACTTGGAAACACCATATATTTT. Translated, it gives CSARGGTGLGNTIYF.

This clonotype was detected only a few times. The chain joins TRBV25-1 to TRBJ1-1; 7 bases align to TRBD1. The CDR3 length is 15 residues. Germline CDR1 MGHDK, CDR2 SYGVNS. V was pared by 1 base and J by 0 bases, with 2 bases of the junction left unmatched. The DNA for the CDR3 is TGTGCCAGCAGTGAATCAGGGGGGATGAACACTGAAGCTTTCTTT. It codes for CASSESGGMNTEAFF.

The chain uses TRBV2 and TRBJ1-5, with D tentatively TRBD1 (5 bases). The germline V and J ends were trimmed by 6 bases and 7 bases, with 16 bases remaining between them. The CDR3 extends over 14 amino acids. Germline CDR1 SNHLY, CDR2 FYNNEI. The CDR3 DNA sequence: TGTGCCAGCAGCCTGACAGTGGGGTACCAGCCCCAGCATTTT. Amino acid sequence: CASSLTVGYQPQHF.

In the case of this clonotype: Possible read error: a much larger clone is one base away. The chain employs TRBV11-2 and TRBJ2-1; TRBD2 agrees at 13 bases. CDR1 SGHAT and CDR2 FQNNGV come from the germline V gene. V gave up 4 bases and J gave up 12 bases; unmatched junction bases: 9. This CDR3 spans 15 amino acids. The CDR3 DNA reads TGTGCCAGCAGCTCCGGGACTAGCGGGATTGGTGCGCAGTTCTTC. Protein: CASSSGTSGIGAQFF.

As regards this clonotype: Given a much more abundant clone one base away, this may be a read error. The rearrangement joins TRBV5-1 to TRBJ1-4; 8 nucleotides agree with TRBD1. Trimming removed 2 bases from V and 14 bases from J; junction bases left unmatched: 8. The V gene's germline CDR1 is SGHRS and CDR2 YFSETQ. This CDR3 is 13 amino acids long. CDR3 in DNA: TGCGCCAGCAGCTTTGGACAGGGCGGAAATCTGTTTTTT. Encoded protein: CASSFGQGGNLFF.

The rearrangement uses TRBV30 and TRBJ2-7; 7 bases are a match to TRBD1. V shed 4 bases, J shed 1 base, and the junction held 1 base outside the gene matches. CDR1 GTSNPN and CDR2 SVGIG come from the germline V gene (reference sequence). The CDR3 is made up of 12 amino acids. DNA of the CDR3: TGTGCCTGGAAACAGGGGTCCTACGAGCAGTACTTC. The encoded protein is CAWKQGSYEQYF. The variable domain in full, completed from reference TRBV30 and TRBJ2-7, reads SQTIHQWPATLVQPVGSPLSLECTVEGTSNPNLYWYRQAAGRGLQLLFYSVGIGQISSEVPQNLSASRPQDRQFILSSKKLLLSDSGFYLCAWKQGSYEQYFGPGTRLTVT.

This chain connects TRBV25-1 to TRBJ2-7; the match to TRBD1 covers 8 bases. The CDR3 length is 15 residues. Germline CDR1 is MGHDK and CDR2 is SYGVNS. J gave up 2 bases and V 2 bases, and 5 bases lay outside the gene matches. The DNA for the CDR3 is TGTGCCAGCAGTGAAGCCGGGACAGGAACCTACGAGCAGTACTTC. Protein product: CASSEAGTGTYEQYF.

This clonotype was counted ten times or more. The chain carries TRBV7-3 and TRBJ2-1; TRBD1 matches 7 bases. The CDR3 is made up of 17 amino acids. V was pared by 0 bases and J by 3 bases, with 8 bases of the junction left unmatched. CDR1 SGHTA and CDR2 FQGTGA come from the germline V gene. CDR3 amino acids: CASSLTTGGQVYNEQFF. The CDR3 nucleotides are TGTGCCAGCAGCTTAACAACCGGAGGACAGGTCTACAATGAGCAGTTCTTC.

To note about this clonotype: Just one base apart from a much larger clone, this may be a read error. The chain uses TRBV12-3 or TRBV12-4 and TRBJ2-2; unclear D gene. CDR3 length: 15 residues. This CDR3 reads CANSLRTANTGELFF. CDR3 in DNA: TGTGCCAACAGTTTAAGGACGGCGAACACCGGGGAGCTGTTTTTT.

V gene TRBV2 combines with J gene TRBJ2-5; TRBD1 might be the D (5 bases). Germline V CDR1 and CDR2: SNHLY, FYNNEI. The CDR3 runs to 15 residues. Deletions cut 1 base from V and 5 bases from J, with 14 bases between. DNA for the CDR3: TGTGCCAGCAGTGAAGATTCCTGGGGCGAGGAGACCCAGTACTTC. Translation: CASSEDSWGEETQYF.

The V and J genes are TRBV29-1 and TRBJ2-7; 8 nucleotides line up with TRBD2. There are 14 residues in the CDR3. Germline lookup yields CDR1 SQVTM and CDR2 ANQGSEA. The junction had 14 bases not matched to a gene; V was cut back by 6 bases and J by 7 bases. The CDR3 spells CSVLLSGGPNEQYF. CDR3 DNA sequence: TGCAGCGTCCTTCTCTCGGGAGGGCCAAATGAGCAGTACTTC.

The table lists this clonotype with many counts. This chain joins TRBV20-1 and TRBJ2-2; 8 bases fit TRBD2. This CDR3 has 16 amino acids. V shed 1 base and J 5 bases; nucleotides not matched to a gene: 9. Germline V gene sequence: CDR1 DFQATT, CDR2 SNEGSKA (reference sequence). CDR3 protein: CSARGELAGSTGELFF. In DNA, the CDR3 is TGCAGTGCTAGAGGGGAGCTAGCGGGTTCGACCGGGGAGCTGTTTTTT.

This clonotype was seen ten or more times. The chain combines TRBV7-9 with TRBJ1-2; 7 nucleotides match TRBD1. The CDR3 extends over 14 amino acids. Germline V gene lookup returns CDR1 SEHNR and CDR2 FQNEAQ (reference sequence). V dropped 4 bases and J dropped 7; count of bases not matched to a gene: 9. This CDR3 is CASSSQGTAGGYTF. DNA for the CDR3: TGTGCCAGCAGCTCTCAAGGGACAGCTGGTGGCTACACCTTC.

The chain employs TRBV7-9 and TRBJ2-5, with D possibly TRBD2 on 5 matching bases. Trimming removed 0 bases at V and 5 bases at J, with 10 bases between. This CDR3 has 14 residues. CDR1 and CDR2 from the germline V gene are SEHNR and FQNEAQ (reference sequence). DNA for the CDR3: TGTGCCAGCAGCTTAGCCGCGGGTATGGAGACCCAGTACTTC. Encoded protein: CASSLAAGMETQYF.

The genes are TRBV15 and TRBJ2-7, with 8 positions matching TRBD2. CDR3 size: 15 residues. The germline gives CDR1 LNHNV, CDR2 YYDKDF (reference sequence). Germline trimming cut 1 base from V and 3 bases from J; bases unmatched to any gene: 5. The CDR3 spells CATSRGVAGSYEQYF. In nucleotides, the CDR3 is TGTGCCACCAGCAGAGGGGTAGCGGGGAGCTACGAGCAGTACTTC.

The chain combines TRBV7-8 with TRBJ2-7, with TRBD1 matching over 9 bases. The CDR3 spans 14 residues. CDR1 and CDR2 from the germline V gene are SGHVS and FQNEAQ. The junction had 7 bases not matched to a gene; V was cut back by 7 bases and J by 3 bases. CDR3 amino acids: CASTGGTGNYEQYF. In DNA form, the CDR3 reads TGTGCCAGCACCGGCGGGACAGGGAACTACGAGCAGTACTTC.

The chain couples TRBV15 to TRBJ2-7; 13 positions agree with TRBD2. V shed 3 bases and J 6 bases; nucleotides not matched to a gene: 5. The CDR3 is 15 residues long. Germline assignment: CDR1 LNHNV and CDR2 YYDKDF (reference sequence). In DNA, the CDR3 is TGTGCCACCAGCAGGCCACTAGCGGGGGGGCGCGAGCAGTACTTC. Translated: CATSRPLAGGREQYF.